This T cell receptor (beta chain) was captured by sequencing in a study of blood T cell repertoires in COVID-19. Study background: Some COVID-19 samples were acute and others convalescent; all came from the United States, Italy and Spain. The cDNA or gDNA used as material had been derived from T cells, B-cell-depleted T cells, or PBMCs.

This clone was seen only once. In the authors' workflow: How many nucleated cells were present was estimated from reference gene primer amplification. This table comes from immunoSEQ multiplex PCR, and its TCRdb copy is limited to in-frame clones, with some not included. Clone size and the V and J calls come from that table; the DNA yielded D and trimming. The sample has some 100,000 clones, approximately 86% seen once. Germline-derived CDR1 and CDR2 are SGDLS and YYNGEE. The trim removed 3 bases at V and 9 bases at J, leaving 9 bases unmatched. There are 14 residues in the CDR3. The sample was peripheral blood. The gene calls are TRBV9 and TRBJ2-1; 7 bases match TRBD1. The source of this sequence is a human donor in a cohort sampled during active COVID-19. Here the CDR3 reads CASSGTGVSGEQFF. The CDR3 DNA reads TGTGCCAGCAGCGGCACAGGGGTGTCGGGTGAGCAGTTCTTC. Together with reference TRBV9 and TRBJ2-1, the CDR3 gives the full variable domain: DSGVTQTPKHLITATGQRVTLRCSPRSGDLSVYWYQQSLDQGLQFLIQYYNGEERAKGNILERFSAQQFPDLHSELNLSSLELGDSALYFCASSGTGVSGEQFFGPGTRLTVL.